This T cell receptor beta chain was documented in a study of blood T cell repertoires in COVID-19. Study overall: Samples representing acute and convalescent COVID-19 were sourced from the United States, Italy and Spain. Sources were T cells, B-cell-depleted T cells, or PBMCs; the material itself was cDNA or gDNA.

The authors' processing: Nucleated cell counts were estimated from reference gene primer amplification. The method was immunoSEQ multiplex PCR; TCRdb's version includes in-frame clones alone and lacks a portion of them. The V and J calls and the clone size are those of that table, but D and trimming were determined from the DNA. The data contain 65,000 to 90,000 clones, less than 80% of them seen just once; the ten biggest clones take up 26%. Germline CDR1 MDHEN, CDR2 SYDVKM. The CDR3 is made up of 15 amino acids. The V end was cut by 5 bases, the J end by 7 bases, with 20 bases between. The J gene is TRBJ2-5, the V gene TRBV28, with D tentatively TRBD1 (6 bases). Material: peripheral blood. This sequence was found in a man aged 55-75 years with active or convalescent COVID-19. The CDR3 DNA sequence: TGTGCCAGCAGTACACAGGGCCTATTTTTGCGGACCCAGTACTTC. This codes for CASSTQGLFLRTQYF.